These T cell receptor beta chains were read from a single sample in a study of blood T cell repertoires in COVID-19. Assay: immunoSEQ multiplex PCR; the TCRdb copy retains only in-frame clones and omits some. The repertoire holds approximately 160,000 clones, with 80% to 90% as singletons. Sequenced material: peripheral blood. The receptor set was obtained from a woman aged 50 to 65 in a cohort sampled during active or convalescent COVID-19. Each CDR3 is given with its conserved first and last residue. The D gene is left open where the match is weak. Part of the rows lack a size; the others show once, few, many or a class for expanded clones.

V	size	J	D	length	DNA	CDR3
TRBV5-5	.	TRBJ2-3	TRBD2	19	TGTGCCAGCAGCTTGATGGCTAGCGGGGGGGCCGGGATGCCAGATACGCAGTATTTT	CASSLMASGGAGMPDTQYF
TRBV11-2	.	TRBJ1-5	.	13	TGTGCCAGCAGCTTAGGAGGGTTTCAGCCCCAGCATTTT	CASSLGGFQPQHF
TRBV30	.	TRBJ1-3	TRBD1	14	TGTGCCTGGACCCGGGGACAGGCTGGAAACACCATATATTTT	CAWTRGQAGNTIYF
TRBV7-3	few	TRBJ2-6	.	14	TGTGCCAGCAGCTTACTAGCTGGGGCCAACGTCCTGACTTTC	CASSLLAGANVLTF
TRBV12-3/TRBV12-4	.	TRBJ1-5	.	13	TGTGCCAGCAGTACGCGGGAGGGTCAGCCCCAGCATTTT	CASSTREGQPQHF
TRBV5-1	few	TRBJ1-1	TRBD1	15	TGCGCCAGCAGCTACTCGGGACAGTCGAACACTGAAGCTTTCTTT	CASSYSGQSNTEAFF
TRBV12-5	.	TRBJ2-1	TRBD1	15	TGTGCTAGTGGTTTGGGGGACAGGGATTACAATGAGCAGTTCTTC	CASGLGDRDYNEQFF
TRBV2	few	TRBJ1-5	.	13	TGTGCCAGCCAGGGATTTGGGAATCAGCCCCAGCATTTT	CASQGFGNQPQHF
TRBV19	.	TRBJ1-1	TRBD1	16	TGTGCCAGTTCCCGTGGTTTAGACAGGGCGAACACTGAAGCTTTCTTT	CASSRGLDRANTEAFF
TRBV6-1	.	TRBJ2-1	.	16	TGTGCCAGCAGTGAAATTCGGCGGGGACCCTCTGATGAGCAGTTCTTC	CASSEIRRGPSDEQFF
TRBV14	.	TRBJ2-7	TRBD1	13	TGTGCCAGCAGCCGGACAGGGCCTATCGAGCAGTACTTC	CASSRTGPIEQYF
TRBV19	once	TRBJ2-5	.	13	TGTGCCAGTAGTTACGGCGGGTTAGCGACCCAGTACTTC	CASSYGGLATQYF
TRBV15	.	TRBJ1-4	.	14	TGTGCCACCAGCAGGGGAGGGGGAAATGAAAAACTGTTTTTT	CATSRGGGNEKLFF
TRBV1	.	TRBJ1-1	.	14	TGCACCAGCAGCCAGGGCGGGGGGGGCACTGAAGCTTTCTTT	CTSSQGGGGTEAFF
TRBV4-2	.	TRBJ1-6	.	13	TGTGCCAGCACGAGTCGGAGGGATTCACCCCTCCACTTT	CASTSRRDSPLHF
TRBV6-6	.	TRBJ2-5	.	12	TGTGCCAGCAGTCGATTATCAGAGACCCAGTACTTC	CASSRLSETQYF
TRBV3-1/TRBV3-2	.	TRBJ2-1	TRBD2	18	TGTGCCAGCAGCCAAGATAGAAGCGGGGGGGTTTCTCCGAATGAGCAGTTCTTC	CASSQDRSGGVSPNEQFF
TRBV5-4	.	TRBJ1-1	TRBD1	15	TGTGCCAGCAGCTCGAGGGGACAGGGTGACACTGAAGCTTTCTTT	CASSSRGQGDTEAFF
TRBV27	.	TRBJ1-6	TRBD1	17	TGTGCCAGCAGCTTATTTTTGGGACAGACCTATAATTCACCCCTCCACTTT	CASSLFLGQTYNSPLHF
TRBV5-4	.	TRBJ2-1	TRBD2	17	TGTGCCAGCAGCTTGGTAAGACTAGCGGGGGGGCCGGATGAACTGTTCTTC	CASSLVRLAGGPDELFF
TRBV7-2	.	TRBJ2-1	TRBD2	15	TGTGCCAGCAGCTTAGACGGGGGGGCCCACAATGAGCAGTTCTTC	CASSLDGGAHNEQFF
TRBV19	.	TRBJ2-5	TRBD1	14	TGTGCCAGTAGGCTGACAGGGTTAGTGGAGACCCAGTACTTC	CASRLTGLVETQYF
TRBV5-4	once	TRBJ1-6	TRBD1	14	TGTGCCAGCAGCTTGCCGGGACAGGGTTCACCCCTCCACTTT	CASSLPGQGSPLHF
TRBV4-3	once	TRBJ2-3	TRBD2	19	TGCGCCAGCAGGGAATCTAGCGGGGGGTCACATGCGAACACAGATACGCAGTATTTT	CASRESSGGSHANTDTQYF
TRBV10-3	once	TRBJ1-1	.	12	TGTGCCATCAGTGGGACAGCGACTGAAGCTTTCTTT	CAISGTATEAFF
TRBV12-3/TRBV12-4	once	TRBJ2-1	.	12	TGTGCCAGCAGACCGACTAGTGGTGAGCAGTTCTTC	CASRPTSGEQFF
TRBV27	.	TRBJ2-7	.	12	TGTGCCAGCAGTTTTGGAGGCTACGAGCAGTACTTC	CASSFGGYEQYF
TRBV7-9	.	TRBJ1-1	.	15	TGTGCCAGCAGCGACAGAAGGACAGCCAACACTGAAGCTTTCTTT	CASSDRRTANTEAFF
TRBV6-2/TRBV6-3	.	TRBJ2-1	.	13	TGTGCCAGCAGTTATGGTCGCGTTAATGAGCAGTTCTTC	CASSYGRVNEQFF
TRBV5-4	.	TRBJ2-7	TRBD2	14	TGTGCCAGCAGCGGGGTTGCGGGAGCCTACGAGCAGTACTTC	CASSGVAGAYEQYF
TRBV19	once	TRBJ1-1	.	13	TGTGCCAGTAGCCTCCGGGGTAGCACTGAAGCTTTCTTT	CASSLRGSTEAFF
TRBV2	.	TRBJ2-7	.	15	TGTGCCAGCAGTGAAGAGCTCGGACATTCCTACGAGCAGTACTTC	CASSEELGHSYEQYF
TRBV11-2	.	TRBJ2-7	.	13	TGTGCCAGCAGCTTAGTCCGTTATTACGAGCAGTACTTC	CASSLVRYYEQYF
TRBV4-1	.	TRBJ2-7	TRBD1	16	TGCGCCAGCAGCCAATTAACGGGACAGGACATCTACGAGCAGTACTTC	CASSQLTGQDIYEQYF
TRBV19	.	TRBJ2-1	.	15	TGTGCCAGTAGTGGGCAGCTCGGTCTTTTGAATGAGCAGTTCTTC	CASSGQLGLLNEQFF
TRBV5-4	.	TRBJ2-3	TRBD2	17	TGTGCCAGCAGCTTGTTCCTCGCGGGGGGAGACACAGATACGCAGTATTTT	CASSLFLAGGDTDTQYF
TRBV7-6	.	TRBJ1-1	.	14	TGTGCCAGCAGCGTAGGGGGGGAGGACACTGAAGCTTTCTTT	CASSVGGEDTEAFF
TRBV30	.	TRBJ1-2	.	13	TGTGCCTGGACCCGTGTTACAGGGAGCGGCTACACCTTC	CAWTRVTGSGYTF
TRBV3-1/TRBV3-2	few	TRBJ2-7	.	15	TGTGCCAGCAGCCAGGGGCACACAAACTCCTACGAGCAGTACTTC	CASSQGHTNSYEQYF
TRBV18	.	TRBJ2-2	.	16	TGTGCCAGCTCACCACTGACAGCGAGGAACACCGGGGAGCTGTTTTTT	CASSPLTARNTGELFF
TRBV21-1	.	TRBJ2-1	.	22	TGTGCCAGCAGCAAATGTATCGGGGGACAGGGGACTGGATTTGTTCAAGACAATGAGCAGTTCTTC	CASSKCIGGQGTGFVQDNEQFF
TRBV18	.	TRBJ1-1	TRBD1	16	TGTGCCAGCTCACCACCTAACACAGGGGGCGTCACTGAAGCTTTCTTT	CASSPPNTGGVTEAFF
TRBV5-5	.	TRBJ1-5	TRBD1	14	TGTGCCAGCAGCCTAGGGACAGGGCATCAGCCCCAGCATTTT	CASSLGTGHQPQHF
TRBV5-1	.	TRBJ2-5	TRBD1	15	TGCGCCAGCAGCCCACCGGGACAGGGACAAGAGACCCAGTACTTC	CASSPPGQGQETQYF
TRBV9	.	TRBJ2-7	.	15	TGTGCCAGCAGCGTAGAAGGTTCAGGGAACTACGAGCAGTACTTC	CASSVEGSGNYEQYF
TRBV15	.	TRBJ2-7	.	16	TGTGCCACCAGCAGAGGGGGCCTCAGAAGCTCCTACGAGCAGTACTTC	CATSRGGLRSSYEQYF
TRBV19	.	TRBJ2-3	.	14	TGTGCCAGTAGTTTCACAGGTGGAGAAGATACGCAGTATTTT	CASSFTGGEDTQYF
TRBV18	once	TRBJ1-5	TRBD1	17	TGTGCCAGCTCACCACAGGGCCTAACAGGGGACAATCAGCCCCAGCATTTT	CASSPQGLTGDNQPQHF
TRBV6-5	once	TRBJ2-1	.	11	TGTGCCATCGGAAGGGGGGGTGGGCAGTTCTTC	CAIGRGGGQFF
TRBV5-1	.	TRBJ1-4	.	15	TGCGCCAGCAGCGCACAGGATCCTTCTAATGAAAAACTGTTTTTT	CASSAQDPSNEKLFF
TRBV5-6	.	TRBJ1-5	TRBD1	14	TGTGCCAGCAGTCGGACAGGGAGCAATCAGCCCCAGCATTTT	CASSRTGSNQPQHF
TRBV7-3	.	TRBJ2-1	.	13	TGTGCCAGCAGCTTTACCGTCGAGGGTGAGCAGTTCTTC	CASSFTVEGEQFF
TRBV5-4	.	TRBJ2-5	TRBD2	19	TGTGCCAGCAGCCCGACAGGGGGTGGACTAGCGGGGGACAAGGGGACCCAGTACTTC	CASSPTGGGLAGDKGTQYF
TRBV4-2	.	TRBJ1-1	.	16	TGTGCCAGCAGCCAAGAGAGAGGCGGCGCCAACACTGAAGCTTTCTTT	CASSQERGGANTEAFF